Listed below are T cell receptor beta chains from one sample, sequenced in a study of blood T cell repertoires in COVID-19. TCRdb's copy holds only in-frame clones and misses some; the assay was immunoSEQ multiplex PCR. The sample has roughly 220,000 clones; approximately 80% are singletons. Sequencing was carried out using peripheral blood. These TCRs come from a woman between 35 and 50 years old who had recovered from COVID-19. The CDR3 runs from the conserved cysteine through the conserved F or W. Fields, in order: clone size, D gene, V gene, J gene, CDR3 protein, CDR3 DNA. The D gene is left open where the match is weak. Expanded clones are given a class, and other clones once, few, many or no size at all.

abundance: -; d_gene: -; v_gene: TRBV5-1; j_gene: TRBJ1-4; CDR3aa: CASAAGVTTNEKLFF; CDR3nt: TGCGCCAGCGCGGCAGGGGTCACGACTAATGAAAAACTGTTTTTT
abundance: -; d_gene: -; v_gene: TRBV7-2; j_gene: TRBJ1-2; CDR3aa: CASSQGQVYGYTF; CDR3nt: TGTGCCAGCAGCCAGGGACAAGTCTATGGCTACACCTTC
abundance: few; d_gene: -; v_gene: TRBV19; j_gene: TRBJ1-1; CDR3aa: CASSRGANTEAFF; CDR3nt: TGTGCCAGTAGTCGGGGGGCGAACACTGAAGCTTTCTTT
abundance: -; d_gene: TRBD1; v_gene: TRBV18; j_gene: TRBJ1-1; CDR3aa: CASSLGTGGTYTEAFF; CDR3nt: TGTGCCAGCTCACTCGGGACAGGGGGTACCTACACTGAAGCTTTCTTT
abundance: once; d_gene: -; v_gene: TRBV21-1; j_gene: TRBJ1-2; CDR3aa: CASSNCPRQGAYGYTF; CDR3nt: TGTGCCAGCAGCAACTGCCCCCGACAGGGTGCCTATGGCTACACCTTC
abundance: -; d_gene: -; v_gene: TRBV5-4; j_gene: TRBJ2-2; CDR3aa: CASSPPSGDTGELFF; CDR3nt: TGTGCCAGCAGCCCCCCCAGCGGAGACACCGGGGAGCTGTTTTTT
abundance: few; d_gene: -; v_gene: TRBV5-1; j_gene: TRBJ1-1; CDR3aa: CASIGNTEAFF; CDR3nt: TGCGCCAGCATCGGGAACACTGAAGCTTTCTTT
abundance: -; d_gene: -; v_gene: TRBV7-2; j_gene: TRBJ1-1; CDR3aa: CASSPSGDTEAFF; CDR3nt: TGTGCCAGCAGCCCCTCGGGGGACACTGAAGCTTTCTTT
abundance: -; d_gene: -; v_gene: TRBV5-6; j_gene: TRBJ1-2; CDR3aa: CASSLTGRTNYGYTF; CDR3nt: TGTGCCAGCAGCTTGACAGGAAGGACTAACTATGGCTACACCTTC
abundance: -; d_gene: -; v_gene: TRBV24-1; j_gene: TRBJ2-3; CDR3aa: CATSGPGGTDTQYF; CDR3nt: TGTGCCACCAGTGGTCCCGGGGGCACAGATACGCAGTATTTT
abundance: -; d_gene: -; v_gene: TRBV18; j_gene: TRBJ1-3; CDR3aa: CASSPPDSLNSGNTIYF; CDR3nt: TGTGCCAGCTCACCACCGGACAGTCTGAACTCTGGAAACACCATATATTTT
abundance: -; d_gene: -; v_gene: TRBV4-3; j_gene: TRBJ1-4; CDR3aa: CASSQDYREKLFF; CDR3nt: TGCGCCAGCAGCCAAGATTATCGGGAAAAACTGTTTTTT
abundance: -; d_gene: -; v_gene: TRBV19; j_gene: TRBJ1-5; CDR3aa: CASSIVGREDNSNQPQHF; CDR3nt: TGTGCCAGTAGTATAGTTGGCAGGGAGGATAATAGCAATCAGCCCCAGCATTTT
abundance: -; d_gene: -; v_gene: TRBV6-5; j_gene: TRBJ1-2; CDR3aa: CASSYRGYGYTF; CDR3nt: TGTGCCAGCAGTTACAGGGGCTATGGCTACACCTTC
abundance: -; d_gene: -; v_gene: TRBV4-3; j_gene: TRBJ2-3; CDR3aa: CASSQTASSTDTQYF; CDR3nt: TGCGCCAGCAGCCAAACAGCCTCCAGCACAGATACGCAGTATTTT
abundance: -; d_gene: -; v_gene: TRBV9; j_gene: TRBJ1-3; CDR3aa: CASSVGGSSGNTIYF; CDR3nt: TGTGCCAGCAGCGTAGGAGGCAGCTCTGGAAACACCATATATTTT
abundance: -; d_gene: -; v_gene: TRBV9; j_gene: TRBJ2-2; CDR3aa: CASRGFQTGELFF; CDR3nt: TGTGCCAGCCGCGGGTTTCAGACCGGGGAGCTGTTTTTT